This T cell receptor beta chain emerged from a study of blood T cell repertoires in COVID-19. Turning to the study itself: The study drew acute and convalescent COVID-19 samples from the United States, Italy and Spain. PBMCs, B-cell-depleted T cells, or T cells were the source of the cDNA or gDNA that made up the material.

Per germline, CDR1 MNHNY and CDR2 SVGAGI (reference sequence). The CDR3 spans 15 residues. V lost 4 bases, J lost 6 bases, and 19 bases lay in between. Authors' processing steps: Estimates of nucleated cell counts were drawn from the amplification of reference gene primers. Method: immunoSEQ multiplex PCR; TCRdb's copy keeps in-frame clones and lacks some. Clonal size and the V and J genes are those of that table, whereas D and trimming came from the DNA. The table has roughly 140,000 clones, roughly four fifths seen once. This chain uses TRBV6-6 with TRBJ2-7, with D unclear. The sequence derives from a woman of 80 years or more with acute or convalescent COVID-19. The sequenced sample was peripheral blood. The CDR3 DNA reads as TGTGCCAGCAGTTGGTCTCACACAACAGCTGGCGAGCAGTACTTC. Translated: CASSWSHTTAGEQYF.